This TCR beta chain was captured by sequencing in a study of monozygotic twins with inflammatory bowel disease. This CDR3 comprises 14 residues. The germline V gene encodes CDR1 SGHNT and CDR2 YYREEE (reference sequence). TCRdb reprocessed the 5' RACE reads and reports one entry per CDR3 protein, with no DNA. The table lists 110,000 to 150,000 distinct CDR3 sequences, with 0.95% to 1.5% in the top ten. The genes are TRBV5-4 and TRBJ1-2; TCRdb selects TRBD1, and the lack of DNA leaves this call unchecked. The sequence was collected from a human donor with ulcerative colitis or Crohn's disease, or a healthy co-twin of an affected twin (not recorded which). Input material: blood. CDR3 sequence reads: CASSLGQSSYGYTF. Using reference TRBV5-4 and TRBJ1-2 for the parts outside the CDR3, the full variable domain is ETGVTQSPTHLIKTRGQQVTLRCSSQSGHNTVSWYQQALGQGPQFIFQYYREEENGRGNFPPRFSGLQFPNYSSELNVNALELDDSALYLCASSLGQSSYGYTFGSGTRLTVV.